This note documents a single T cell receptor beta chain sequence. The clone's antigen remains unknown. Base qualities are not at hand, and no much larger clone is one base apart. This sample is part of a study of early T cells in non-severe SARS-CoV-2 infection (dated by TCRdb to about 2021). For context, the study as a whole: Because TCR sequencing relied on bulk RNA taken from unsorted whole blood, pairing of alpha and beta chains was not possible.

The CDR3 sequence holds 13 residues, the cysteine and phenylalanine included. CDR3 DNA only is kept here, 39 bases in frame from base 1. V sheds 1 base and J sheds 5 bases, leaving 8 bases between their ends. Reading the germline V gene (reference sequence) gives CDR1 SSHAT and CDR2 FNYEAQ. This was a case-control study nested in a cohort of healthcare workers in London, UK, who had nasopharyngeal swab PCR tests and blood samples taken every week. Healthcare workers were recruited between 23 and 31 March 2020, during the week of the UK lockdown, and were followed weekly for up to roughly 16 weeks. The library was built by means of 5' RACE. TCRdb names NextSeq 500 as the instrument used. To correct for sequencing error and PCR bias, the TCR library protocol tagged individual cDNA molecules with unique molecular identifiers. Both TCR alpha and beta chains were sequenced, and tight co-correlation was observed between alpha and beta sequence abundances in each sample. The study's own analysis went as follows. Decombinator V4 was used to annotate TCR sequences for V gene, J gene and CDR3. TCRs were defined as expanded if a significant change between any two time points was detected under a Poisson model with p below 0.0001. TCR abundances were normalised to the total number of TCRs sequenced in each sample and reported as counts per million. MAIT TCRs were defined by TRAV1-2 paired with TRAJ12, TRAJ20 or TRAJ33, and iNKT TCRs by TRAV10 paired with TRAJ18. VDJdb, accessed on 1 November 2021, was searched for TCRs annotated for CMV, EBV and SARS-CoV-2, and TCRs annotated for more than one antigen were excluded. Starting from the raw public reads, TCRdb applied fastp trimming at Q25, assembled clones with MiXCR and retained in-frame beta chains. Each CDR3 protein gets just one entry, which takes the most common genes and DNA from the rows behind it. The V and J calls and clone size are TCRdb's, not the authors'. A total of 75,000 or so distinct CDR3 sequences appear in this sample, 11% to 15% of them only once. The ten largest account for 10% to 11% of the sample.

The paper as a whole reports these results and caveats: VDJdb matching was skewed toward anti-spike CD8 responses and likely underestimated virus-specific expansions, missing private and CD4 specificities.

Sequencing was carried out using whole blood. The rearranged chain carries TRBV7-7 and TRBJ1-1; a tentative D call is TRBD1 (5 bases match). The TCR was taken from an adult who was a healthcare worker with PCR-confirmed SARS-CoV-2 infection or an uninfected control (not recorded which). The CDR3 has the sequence CASSLGAGTEAFF. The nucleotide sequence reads TGTGCCAGCAGCTTAGGCGCAGGGACTGAAGCTTTCTTT. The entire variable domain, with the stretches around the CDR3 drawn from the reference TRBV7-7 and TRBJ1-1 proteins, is GAGVSQSPRYKVTKRGQDVTLRCDPISSHATLYWYQQALGQGPEFLTYFNYEAQPDKSGLPSDRFSAERPEGSISTLTIQRTEQRDSAMYRCASSLGAGTEAFFGQGTRLTVV.